These 14 T cell receptor beta chains originate from one sample sequenced in a study of blood T cell repertoires in COVID-19 (dated by TCRdb to the early 2020s). The library was built by means of the immunoSEQ multiplex PCR assay. TCRdb took over this immuneACCESS table, retaining in-frame rearrangements with V and J assigned. Such tables are incomplete; in checked studies, under half of the missing clones stem from an unresolved V gene, and the remainder is unexplained. The sample profile shows roughly 250,000 clones; about 86% of them were found once. The ten largest account for about a sixth of the sample. Sequenced sample: peripheral blood. These receptors all stem from a person between 70 and 80 years old with COVID-19, enrolled during active disease.

The DNA of the CDR3 is TGTGCCAGCGCGGCCCAGGGGGGCTACGAGCAGTACTTC. It encodes CASAAQGGYEQYF. The chain has TRBV27 and TRBJ2-7; a possible D gene is TRBD1 (7 bases). Trimming cost V 8 bases and J 3 bases, with 14 bases left between them. Germline CDR1 reads MNHEY; CDR2 reads SMNVEV (reference sequence). This CDR3 is 13 amino acids long.

The CDR3 coding sequence is TGTGCCAGCGCCAGGGACAGGGGGCCCGAGCAGTACTTC. Protein sequence: CASARDRGPEQYF. The chain combines TRBV2 with TRBJ2-7; 12 bases agree with TRBD1. CDR1 is SNHLY, CDR2 FYNNEI, per germline. V gave up 8 bases and J gave up 6 bases; unmatched junction bases: 5. This CDR3 region has 13 residues.

This chain joins TRBV6-2 or TRBV6-3 and TRBJ2-2; no firm D call. Trimming shortened V by 5 bases and J by 4 bases, and 14 bases separated the two germline ends. Germline V gene data show CDR1 as MNHEY and CDR2 as SVGEGT. CDR3 length: 15 amino acids. CDR3 region: CASSPLPTGTGELFF. The CDR3 DNA reads TGTGCCAGCAGTCCACTCCCGACGGGCACCGGGGAGCTGTTTTTT.

The chain links TRBV7-2 to TRBJ2-5; 9 bases map to TRBD2. Germline V CDR1 and CDR2: SGHTA, FQGNSA. The CDR3 is 14 residues long. The junction had 3 bases not matched to a gene; V was cut back by 2 bases and J by 5 bases. The CDR3 sequence: CASSLSGGMETQYF. The CDR3 nucleotides are TGTGCCAGCAGCTTAAGCGGGGGGATGGAGACCCAGTACTTC.

The CDR3, as DNA: TGTGCCTGGAGCTTACAGGGCCCCTACGAGCAGTACTTC. It is translated as CAWSLQGPYEQYF. The J gene is TRBJ2-7, the V gene TRBV30; D is possibly TRBD1 (6 bases). The CDR3 runs 13 residues. CDR1 is GTSNPN, CDR2 SVGIG, per germline (reference sequence). The V end was cut by 3 bases, the J end by 2 bases, with 11 bases between.

V gene TRBV6-6 combines with J gene TRBJ1-6, with TRBD1 as a possible D gene (5 bases). V was shortened by 7 bases and J by 6 bases, with 16 bases between the two germline ends. The CDR3 extends over 15 amino acids. Germline V CDR1 and CDR2: MNHNY, SVGAGI (reference sequence). The CDR3 region has the DNA TGTGCCAGCACTCAACCGACGGGGGTTAATTCACCCCTCCACTTT. This translates into CASTQPTGVNSPLHF.

This clone turned up a few times. The chain recombines TRBV7-2 with TRBJ2-1, with TRBD2 matching over 7 bases. Trimming at V came to 5 bases and at J to 4 bases, leaving 14 bases not matched to a gene. Germline loops: CDR1 SGHTA, CDR2 FQGNSA. This CDR3 contains 17 residues. CDR3: CASSPDRLAAVYNEQFF. CDR3 DNA: TGTGCCAGCAGCCCCGATCGTCTAGCGGCAGTTTACAATGAGCAGTTCTTC.

This chain links TRBV11-1 with TRBJ1-1; TRBD1 aligns across 8 bases. The CDR3 length is 14 residues. CDR1 and CDR2 from the germline V gene are SGHAT and FQDESV (reference sequence). J gave up 3 bases and V 5 bases, and 5 bases lay outside the gene matches. The CDR3 sequence is CASSPAQGDTEAFF. In nucleotides, the CDR3 is TGTGCCAGCAGCCCAGCACAGGGGGACACTGAAGCTTTCTTT.

The chain couples TRBV15 to TRBJ2-1; TRBD2 aligns across 7 bases. Germline V gives CDR1 LNHNV, CDR2 YYDKDF (reference sequence). Losses at the gene ends were 4 bases for V and 4 bases for J; bases not matched to a gene: 10. This CDR3 contains 16 residues. CDR3 bases: TGTGCCACCAGCACCGGGGGGAGGAGCGGTTACAATGAGCAGTTCTTC. This codes for CATSTGGRSGYNEQFF.

J is TRBJ2-1 and V is TRBV15; no clear D. V was cut by 0 bases and J by 8 bases, with 14 bases left in between. The V gene's germline CDR1 is LNHNV and CDR2 YYDKDF (reference sequence). There are 15 residues in the CDR3. CDR3: CATSRDLGRPHEQFF. DNA for the CDR3: TGTGCCACCAGCAGAGATCTGGGCAGGCCCCATGAGCAGTTCTTC.

The chain uses TRBV28 and TRBJ1-3; TRBD1 matches at 7 bases. CDR3 length equals 16 residues. J lost 2 bases, V lost 5 bases, and 9 bases had no gene match. The germline gives CDR1 MDHEN, CDR2 SYDVKM. The chain's CDR3 is CASSTTGLQPGNTIYF. In DNA form, the CDR3 reads TGTGCCAGCAGTACGACAGGGTTGCAACCTGGAAACACCATATATTTT.

This clone showed up just a few times. This sequence joins TRBV2 and TRBJ1-2; 10 bases fit TRBD1. The junction had 13 bases not matched to a gene; V was cut back by 2 bases and J by 1 base. CDR1 is SNHLY and CDR2 is FYNNEI in the germline V gene. The CDR3 runs 19 residues. Here the CDR3 DNA reads TGTGCCAGCAGTGAACCAGTGGGTGACAGGGGGCGATATAACTATGGCTACACCTTC. This gives the protein CASSEPVGDRGRYNYGYTF.

The CDR3 loop reads CASSSGSKNIQYF. CDR3 in DNA: TGCGCCAGCAGCAGTGGCAGCAAAAACATTCAGTACTTC. The rearrangement joins TRBV5-1 to TRBJ2-4; D is undetermined. The germline V and J ends were trimmed by 4 bases and 3 bases, with 8 bases remaining between them. Per germline, CDR1 SGHRS and CDR2 YFSETQ. CDR3 length: 13 residues.

This clone was picked up one time. The chain recombines TRBV13 with TRBJ1-2; 7 bases are a match to TRBD1. V was clipped by 2 bases and J by 4 bases; unmatched bases: 7. The germline gives CDR1 PRHDT, CDR2 FYEKMQ (reference sequence). The CDR3 has 15 amino acids. CDR3 DNA: TGTGCCAGCAGCTTATACGACAGGGATTCCTATGGCTACACCTTC. Its translation: CASSLYDRDSYGYTF.